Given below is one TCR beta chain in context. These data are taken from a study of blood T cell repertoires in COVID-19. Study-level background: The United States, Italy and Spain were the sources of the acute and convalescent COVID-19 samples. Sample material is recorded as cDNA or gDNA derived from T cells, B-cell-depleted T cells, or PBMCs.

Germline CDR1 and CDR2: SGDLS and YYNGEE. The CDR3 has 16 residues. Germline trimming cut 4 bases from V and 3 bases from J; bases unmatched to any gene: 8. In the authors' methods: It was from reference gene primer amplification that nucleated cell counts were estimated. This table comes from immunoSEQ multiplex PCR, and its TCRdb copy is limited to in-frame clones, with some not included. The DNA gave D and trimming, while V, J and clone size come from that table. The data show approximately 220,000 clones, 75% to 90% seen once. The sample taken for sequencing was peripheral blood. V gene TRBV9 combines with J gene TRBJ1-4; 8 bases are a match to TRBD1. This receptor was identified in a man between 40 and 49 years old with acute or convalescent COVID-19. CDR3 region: CASSTGQGMANEKLFF. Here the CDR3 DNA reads TGTGCCAGCAGCACCGGACAGGGAATGGCTAATGAAAAACTGTTTTTT.